This is a list of T cell receptor beta chains from one sample in a study of PD-1 blockade in mismatch repair-deficient tumors. Produced via immunoSEQ multiplex PCR; TCRdb's table is partial and in-frame only. This table holds roughly 80,000 clones, about 85% found once. The sample in question was peripheral blood, obtained 12 weeks after starting pembrolizumab. The receptors derive from an adult with mismatch repair-deficient cancer. Both conserved end residues are part of each CDR3. Fields, in order: clone size, V gene, D gene, J gene, CDR3 DNA, CDR3 protein. The D gene is left open where the match is weak. Only some rows state a clone size, as once, few, many or a class for expanded clones.

clone size: NA
V gene: TRBV5-1
D gene: NA
J gene: TRBJ2-2
CDR3 DNA: TGCGCCAGCAGCTTGCCACGGGATAGGAGTTATGGAGCCGGGGAGCTGTTTTTT
CDR3 protein: CASSLPRDRSYGAGELFF

clone size: NA
V gene: TRBV14
D gene: NA
J gene: TRBJ2-7
CDR3 DNA: TGTGCCAGCAGTCGTTTTTCCGAGCAGTACTTC
CDR3 protein: CASSRFSEQYF

clone size: NA
V gene: TRBV2
D gene: TRBD2
J gene: TRBJ2-1
CDR3 DNA: TGTGCCAGCAGTCGAGCGGGAGGGGCTATTAATGAGCAGTTCTTC
CDR3 protein: CASSRAGGAINEQFF

clone size: NA
V gene: TRBV19
D gene: TRBD2
J gene: TRBJ2-1
CDR3 DNA: TGTGCCAGTCGTGGACTAGCGGGCTACGGGGGTGAGCAGTTCTTC
CDR3 protein: CASRGLAGYGGEQFF

clone size: NA
V gene: TRBV19
D gene: TRBD1
J gene: TRBJ1-5
CDR3 DNA: TGTGCCAGTAGTGATCCGGGACAGATGAGGGCACAGCCCCAGCATTTT
CDR3 protein: CASSDPGQMRAQPQHF

clone size: NA
V gene: TRBV7-3
D gene: TRBD1
J gene: TRBJ2-2
CDR3 DNA: TGTGCCAGCAGCCAACACCATGAGACAAGGGACAGCAAGAGGTCGAACACCGGGGAGCTGTTTTTT
CDR3 protein: CASSQHHETRDSKRSNTGELFF

clone size: NA
V gene: TRBV7-6
D gene: NA
J gene: TRBJ2-1
CDR3 DNA: TGTGCCAGCAGCTTACTGGAGAATGAGCAGTTCTTC
CDR3 protein: CASSLLENEQFF

clone size: NA
V gene: TRBV7-2
D gene: NA
J gene: TRBJ2-3
CDR3 DNA: TGTGCCAGCAGCTTATCCAGTCGATCGGCAGATACGCAGTATTTT
CDR3 protein: CASSLSSRSADTQYF

clone size: NA
V gene: TRBV5-1
D gene: TRBD2
J gene: TRBJ2-7
CDR3 DNA: TGCGCCAGCAGCGGAGCTAGCGGGAGTGTAGCCGAGCAGTACTTC
CDR3 protein: CASSGASGSVAEQYF

clone size: once
V gene: TRBV11-2
D gene: NA
J gene: TRBJ1-3
CDR3 DNA: TGTGCCAGCAGCTTAAGGCCTGGAACGGGAAACACCATATATTTT
CDR3 protein: CASSLRPGTGNTIYF

clone size: NA
V gene: TRBV6-6
D gene: NA
J gene: TRBJ1-4
CDR3 DNA: TGTGCCAGCAGTTATACGGACCTTAATGAAAAACTGTTTTTT
CDR3 protein: CASSYTDLNEKLFF

clone size: NA
V gene: TRBV19
D gene: TRBD1
J gene: TRBJ1-2
CDR3 DNA: TGTGCCAGTAGTATAGATCGGGGACAGGTTCATGGCTACACCTTC
CDR3 protein: CASSIDRGQVHGYTF

clone size: NA
V gene: TRBV21-1
D gene: NA
J gene: TRBJ2-7
CDR3 DNA: TGTGCCAGCAGCAAGTTAGAGACCGAGCAGTACTTC
CDR3 protein: CASSKLETEQYF

clone size: NA
V gene: TRBV5-1
D gene: NA
J gene: TRBJ2-5
CDR3 DNA: TGCGCCAGCAGCTTTCCCGGGCGCGAGGAGACCCAGTACTTC
CDR3 protein: CASSFPGREETQYF

clone size: few
V gene: TRBV27
D gene: TRBD1
J gene: TRBJ1-1
CDR3 DNA: TGTGCCAGCAGTAGGACAGGACCGAACACTGAAGCTTTCTTT
CDR3 protein: CASSRTGPNTEAFF

clone size: NA
V gene: TRBV19
D gene: TRBD2
J gene: TRBJ2-1
CDR3 DNA: TGTGCCAGTAGTTCTTCCTCCGGGAGGTCCTACAATGAGCAGTTCTTC
CDR3 protein: CASSSSSGRSYNEQFF

clone size: NA
V gene: TRBV19
D gene: TRBD2
J gene: TRBJ2-1
CDR3 DNA: TGTGCCAGTACAGGGGCGGGAGGGCGGAATGAGCAGTTCTTC
CDR3 protein: CASTGAGGRNEQFF

clone size: few
V gene: TRBV30
D gene: TRBD1
J gene: TRBJ1-1
CDR3 DNA: TGTGCCTGGAGTCCAAGGACAGGGCCAGCTTTCTTT
CDR3 protein: CAWSPRTGPAFF

clone size: NA
V gene: TRBV19
D gene: NA
J gene: TRBJ2-7
CDR3 DNA: TGTGCCAGTAGTCCTCCAAGGGGAGCGGTTTCCTACGAGCAGTACTTC
CDR3 protein: CASSPPRGAVSYEQYF

clone size: NA
V gene: TRBV7-3
D gene: NA
J gene: TRBJ2-3
CDR3 DNA: TGTGCCAGCAGCTTAGGTCGGGTGAGCACAGATACGCAGTATTTT
CDR3 protein: CASSLGRVSTDTQYF

clone size: NA
V gene: TRBV7-3
D gene: NA
J gene: TRBJ1-1
CDR3 DNA: TGTGCCAGCAGCGTAAATCCAGGGGACACTGAAGCTTTCTTT
CDR3 protein: CASSVNPGDTEAFF

clone size: few
V gene: TRBV18
D gene: NA
J gene: TRBJ1-5
CDR3 DNA: TGTGCCAGCTCACCAGGGTCTCCAAATCAGCCCCAGCATTTT
CDR3 protein: CASSPGSPNQPQHF

clone size: NA
V gene: TRBV5-6
D gene: NA
J gene: TRBJ2-3
CDR3 DNA: TGTGCCAGCCTGGCCGCAGATACGCAGTATTTT
CDR3 protein: CASLAADTQYF

clone size: few
V gene: TRBV30
D gene: NA
J gene: TRBJ1-1
CDR3 DNA: TGTGCCTGGAGTGTAGCTAGGAACACTGAAGCTTTCTTT
CDR3 protein: CAWSVARNTEAFF

clone size: once
V gene: TRBV19
D gene: NA
J gene: TRBJ1-1
CDR3 DNA: TGTGCCAGTATTGGGTATACTACAGGGAGGTCGAATATGAACACTGAAGCTTTCTTT
CDR3 protein: CASIGYTTGRSNMNTEAFF

clone size: NA
V gene: TRBV4-1
D gene: NA
J gene: TRBJ2-3
CDR3 DNA: TGCGCCAGCAGCCCCTATCAGCAGGGGACAGATACGCAGTATTTT
CDR3 protein: CASSPYQQGTDTQYF

clone size: NA
V gene: TRBV7-2
D gene: NA
J gene: TRBJ1-1
CDR3 DNA: TGTGCCAGCAGCTTAGTGGGGTACACTGAAGCTTTCTTT
CDR3 protein: CASSLVGYTEAFF

clone size: few
V gene: TRBV27
D gene: NA
J gene: TRBJ1-2
CDR3 DNA: TGTGCCAGCAGTAGCCTAGGGGAAAACTATGGCTACACCTTC
CDR3 protein: CASSSLGENYGYTF

clone size: NA
V gene: TRBV28
D gene: NA
J gene: TRBJ1-1
CDR3 DNA: TGTGCCAGCCACACCGCCGTTGAAGCTTTCTTT
CDR3 protein: CASHTAVEAFF

clone size: NA
V gene: TRBV7-2
D gene: TRBD1
J gene: TRBJ1-2
CDR3 DNA: TGTGCCAGCAGCTCTTCCGAGACAGGGGGCAAGAAAAATGGCTACACCTTC
CDR3 protein: CASSSSETGGKKNGYTF

clone size: NA
V gene: TRBV25-1
D gene: NA
J gene: TRBJ2-7
CDR3 DNA: TGTGCCAGCAATCTCTCAAGGGGCTCCTACGAGCAGTACTTC
CDR3 protein: CASNLSRGSYEQYF

clone size: NA
V gene: TRBV11-1
D gene: NA
J gene: TRBJ1-1
CDR3 DNA: TGTGCCAGCAGCTTTCCGGGCGCCTCACCCGCTTTCTTT
CDR3 protein: CASSFPGASPAFF

clone size: NA
V gene: TRBV4-2
D gene: NA
J gene: TRBJ2-7
CDR3 DNA: TGTGCCAGCAGCCTCCGTCCGGGTAACTCCTACGAGCAGTACTTC
CDR3 protein: CASSLRPGNSYEQYF

clone size: NA
V gene: TRBV19
D gene: TRBD1
J gene: TRBJ2-1
CDR3 DNA: TGTGCCAGTAGTATTTCGGGACAGGTCAGGGAGCAGTTCTTC
CDR3 protein: CASSISGQVREQFF

clone size: NA
V gene: TRBV6-5
D gene: TRBD1
J gene: TRBJ2-7
CDR3 DNA: TGTGCCAGCAGAAGGGGGACAGGGGGTCATTACGAGCAGTACTTC
CDR3 protein: CASRRGTGGHYEQYF

clone size: NA
V gene: TRBV11-2
D gene: TRBD2
J gene: TRBJ2-1
CDR3 DNA: TGTGCCAGCAGCACTTCGGGGGTAGCGGGACGAAGCCAGTTCTTC
CDR3 protein: CASSTSGVAGRSQFF

clone size: NA
V gene: TRBV18
D gene: TRBD2
J gene: TRBJ2-7
CDR3 DNA: TGTGCCAGCTCACCACTAGCCGGGACTAGCGGATACGAGCAGTACTTC
CDR3 protein: CASSPLAGTSGYEQYF

clone size: NA
V gene: TRBV19
D gene: NA
J gene: TRBJ2-6
CDR3 DNA: TGTGCCAGTAGTAGCCGGCCCGGGAGCTCTGGGGCCAACGTCCTGACTTTC
CDR3 protein: CASSSRPGSSGANVLTF

clone size: NA
V gene: TRBV5-4
D gene: TRBD2
J gene: TRBJ2-3
CDR3 DNA: TGTGCCAGCAGCTTGGCGTCGGGAGGTAACACAGATACGCAGTATTTT
CDR3 protein: CASSLASGGNTDTQYF

clone size: NA
V gene: TRBV5-1
D gene: TRBD1
J gene: TRBJ1-5
CDR3 DNA: TGCGCCAGCAGCCCGGACAGGGGAAGCAATCAGCCCCAGCATTTT
CDR3 protein: CASSPDRGSNQPQHF

clone size: NA
V gene: TRBV12-5
D gene: NA
J gene: TRBJ2-3
CDR3 DNA: TGTGCTAGTGGTTTGGTAGTGGGGGCCGGGGATACGCAGTATTTT
CDR3 protein: CASGLVVGAGDTQYF

clone size: NA
V gene: TRBV11-3
D gene: NA
J gene: TRBJ2-7
CDR3 DNA: TGTGCCAGCAGGAGGACGGACGAGCAGTACTTC
CDR3 protein: CASRRTDEQYF

clone size: NA
V gene: TRBV18
D gene: NA
J gene: TRBJ1-1
CDR3 DNA: TGTGCCAGCTCACCACTTTTCGGCACTGAAGCTTTCTTT
CDR3 protein: CASSPLFGTEAFF

clone size: NA
V gene: TRBV6-6
D gene: TRBD1
J gene: TRBJ2-7
CDR3 DNA: TGTGCCAGCATCGGACAGGGCACCTACGAGCAGTACTTC
CDR3 protein: CASIGQGTYEQYF

clone size: NA
V gene: TRBV5-4
D gene: NA
J gene: TRBJ2-1
CDR3 DNA: TGTGCCAGCAGCCCGGACAGCCTCGGAGTTTCGCGGTTCTTC
CDR3 protein: CASSPDSLGVSRFF

clone size: NA
V gene: TRBV7-9
D gene: TRBD2
J gene: TRBJ2-7
CDR3 DNA: TGTGCCAGCAGCCACTACGGGGCGGGAGCGGACGAGCAGTACTTC
CDR3 protein: CASSHYGAGADEQYF

clone size: NA
V gene: TRBV29-1
D gene: TRBD2
J gene: TRBJ2-1
CDR3 DNA: TGCAGCGTTGACAGGAGCGGGAGAAAATCCTACAATGAGCAGTTCTTC
CDR3 protein: CSVDRSGRKSYNEQFF

clone size: NA
V gene: TRBV7-3
D gene: NA
J gene: TRBJ2-1
CDR3 DNA: TGTGCCAGCAGCCCTAGGCGGGGCCCCAGCAATGAGCAGTTCTTC
CDR3 protein: CASSPRRGPSNEQFF

clone size: NA
V gene: TRBV5-4
D gene: TRBD2
J gene: TRBJ2-1
CDR3 DNA: TGTGCCAGCAGCTTGCAGCGGGAGAGGTACAATGAGCAGTTCTTC
CDR3 protein: CASSLQRERYNEQFF

clone size: few
V gene: TRBV6-6
D gene: NA
J gene: TRBJ1-1
CDR3 DNA: TGTGCCAGCAGTTACTCCCGGTCCGTCCTAGCTTTCTTT
CDR3 protein: CASSYSRSVLAFF

clone size: NA
V gene: TRBV7-2
D gene: TRBD2
J gene: TRBJ2-5
CDR3 DNA: TGTGCCAGCAGCCCGACGAGGGCCATAGCGGGAGGGCCGGAGACCCAGTACTTC
CDR3 protein: CASSPTRAIAGGPETQYF

clone size: NA
V gene: TRBV6-1
D gene: TRBD1
J gene: TRBJ1-5
CDR3 DNA: TGTGCCAGCAGCTCACAGGGGAATCAGCCCCAGCATTTT
CDR3 protein: CASSSQGNQPQHF

clone size: NA
V gene: TRBV10-3
D gene: NA
J gene: TRBJ2-7
CDR3 DNA: TGTGCCACCGGGGCCACGGGAAGCTCCTACGAGCAGTACTTC
CDR3 protein: CATGATGSSYEQYF